This T cell receptor beta chain is from a study of blood T cell repertoires in COVID-19. The repertoire was sequenced with immunoSEQ multiplex PCR; TCRdb's copy has only in-frame clones and lacks some. Here the sample spans about 220,000 clones, 65% to 90% being singletons. Points on this clone: The same CDR3 also results from other DNA sequences found in this sample.

CDR3 length equals 13 residues. CDR1 and CDR2 from the germline V gene are KGHSH and LQKENI. The germline V and J ends were trimmed by 2 bases and 2 bases, with 6 bases remaining between them. The genes are TRBV18 and TRBJ1-2; perhaps TRBD1 as D (6 bases). The sample was peripheral blood. This TCR was recovered from a woman in her sixties or seventies with acute or convalescent COVID-19. The CDR3 DNA reads as TGTGCCAGCTCACCAGACAGGAACTATGGCTACACCTTC. It encodes CASSPDRNYGYTF.